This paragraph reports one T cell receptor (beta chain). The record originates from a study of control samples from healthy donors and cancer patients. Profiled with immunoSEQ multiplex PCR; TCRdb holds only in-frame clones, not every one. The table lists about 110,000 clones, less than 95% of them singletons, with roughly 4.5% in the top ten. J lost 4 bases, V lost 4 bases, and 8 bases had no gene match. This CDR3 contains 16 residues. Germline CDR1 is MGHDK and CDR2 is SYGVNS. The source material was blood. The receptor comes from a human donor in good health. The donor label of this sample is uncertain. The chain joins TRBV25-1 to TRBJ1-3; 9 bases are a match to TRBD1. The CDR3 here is CASSVLQGAEGNTIYF. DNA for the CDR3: TGTGCCAGCAGTGTCCTACAGGGGGCGGAAGGAAACACCATATATTTT. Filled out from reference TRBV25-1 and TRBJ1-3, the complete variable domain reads EADIYQTPRYLVIGTGKKITLECSQTMGHDKMYWYQQDPGMELHLIHYSYGVNSTEKGDLSSESTVSRIRTEHFPLTLESARPSHTSQYLCASSVLQGAEGNTIYFGEGSWLTVV.